The 28 T cell receptor beta chains listed next were all sequenced from one sample in a study of graft-versus-host responses after intestinal transplantation. Libraries were prepared by immunoSEQ multiplex PCR; TCRdb keeps only in-frame clonotypes and omits some of them. The table lists around 16,000 clones, around nine tenths of them singletons. Sequencing used PBMCs, obtained around 110 days after intestinal transplant. These receptor sequences come from a human patient who received an intestinal transplant, so some T cells may come from the graft donor.

This sequence joins TRBV5-1 and TRBJ2-7; 12 nucleotides match TRBD1. Germline CDR1 SGHRS, CDR2 YFSETQ. This CDR3 is 15 amino acids long. With V trimmed by 4 bases and J by 6 bases, 8 bases remained unmatched. This chain's CDR3 is CASSDTGTGGSEQYF. For the CDR3, the DNA is TGCGCCAGCAGCGATACCGGGACAGGGGGCAGCGAGCAGTACTTC.

The chain recombines TRBV7-9 with TRBJ1-1, with D maybe TRBD1 (6 bases). Trimming shortened V by 3 bases and J by 2 bases, and 13 bases separated the two germline ends. Germline V gene sequence: CDR1 SEHNR, CDR2 FQNEAQ (reference sequence). This CDR3 is 15 amino acids long. CDR3 residues: CASSFPGGRNTEAFF. For the CDR3, the DNA is TGTGCCAGCAGCTTTCCCGGGGGCAGAAACACTGAAGCTTTCTTT.

The genes are TRBV29-1 and TRBJ2-7; 8 bases fit TRBD2. Losses at the gene ends were 0 bases for V and 4 bases for J; bases not matched to a gene: 8. There are 15 residues in the CDR3. CDR1 is SQVTM and CDR2 is ANQGSEA in the germline V gene. The CDR3 protein is CSVEDVTGGRYEQYF. The CDR3 nucleotides read TGCAGCGTTGAAGATGTAACAGGCGGGAGGTACGAGCAGTACTTC.

This clone is labeled as large. J is TRBJ2-1 and V is TRBV7-9, with a tentative D call TRBD2 (5 bases). Trimming pared 1 base from V and 10 bases from J, leaving 5 bases between. CDR1 is SEHNR and CDR2 is FQNEAQ in the germline V gene (reference sequence). CDR3 length: 11 residues. This CDR3 is CASSLGGEQFF. Here the CDR3 DNA reads TGTGCCAGCAGCTTAGGAGGGGAGCAGTTCTTC.

The genes are TRBV30 and TRBJ2-6; 11 nucleotides match TRBD2. The V segment lost 5 bases and the J segment 0 bases; nucleotides outside the gene matches: 0. Germline V gene lookup returns CDR1 GTSNPN and CDR2 SVGIG (reference sequence). CDR3 size: 15 residues. CDR3 sequence reads: CAWGLAGSGANVLTF. In DNA, the CDR3 is TGTGCCTGGGGACTAGCGGGCTCTGGGGCCAACGTCCTGACTTTC.

The chain joins TRBV13 to TRBJ2-1, with 8 bases identical to TRBD1. The CDR3 runs to 14 residues. Germline CDR1 PRHDT, CDR2 FYEKMQ (reference sequence). V lost 5 bases, J lost 7 bases, and 7 bases stayed unmatched. CDR3 coding DNA: TGTGCCAGCAGCCATGGGACAGGTGTAAATGAGCAGTTCTTC. Translating it yields CASSHGTGVNEQFF.

The chain employs TRBV28 and TRBJ2-6; D call uncertain. V shed 10 bases and J shed 0 bases, with 10 bases lying between them. CDR3 length: 14 amino acids. Germline V lookup: CDR1 MDHEN, CDR2 SYDVKM. The CDR3 sequence is CATHWGSGANVLTF. The DNA of the CDR3 is TGTGCCACCCACTGGGGCTCTGGGGCCAACGTCCTGACTTTC.

V usage is TRBV6-6 and J usage is TRBJ1-2, with 11 bases fitting TRBD1. The CDR3 sequence is 15 residues long. Germline loops: CDR1 MNHNY, CDR2 SVGAGI (reference sequence). J gave up 3 bases and V 4 bases, and 4 bases lay outside the gene matches. The CDR3, as DNA: TGTGCCAGCAGTTCACGGGACAGGGGGGACTATGGCTACACCTTC. As protein: CASSSRDRGDYGYTF.

The chain couples TRBV4-1 to TRBJ2-7, with D possibly TRBD2 on 6 matching bases. Germline V gene lookup returns CDR1 MGHRA and CDR2 YSYEKL. Trimming left V 0 bases short and J 3 bases short, with 12 bases between. The CDR3 length is 15 residues. CDR3 in amino acids: CASSQDWGGFYEQYF. The DNA of the CDR3 is TGCGCCAGCAGCCAAGATTGGGGAGGATTCTACGAGCAGTACTTC.

The J gene is TRBJ2-6, the V gene TRBV30; D unclear. V was shortened by 4 bases and J by 0 bases, with 22 bases between the two germline ends. This CDR3 has 19 residues. Per germline, CDR1 GTSNPN and CDR2 SVGIG (reference sequence). The CDR3 region is CAWTVGLRYRFSGANVLTF. The CDR3 DNA follows: TGTGCCTGGACCGTAGGGCTGCGCTATCGATTCTCTGGGGCCAACGTCCTGACTTTC. Variable domain in full (rest from reference TRBV30 and TRBJ2-6): SQTIHQWPATLVQPVGSPLSLECTVEGTSNPNLYWYRQAAGRGLQLLFYSVGIGQISSEVPQNLSASRPQDRQFILSSKKLLLSDSGFYLCAWTVGLRYRFSGANVLTFGAGSRLTVL.

This clone was recorded once. This chain's CDR3 is CASSLDQGGTEAFF. The CDR3 DNA follows: TGTGCCAGCAGCTTAGATCAGGGAGGCACTGAAGCTTTCTTT. The chain employs TRBV7-2 and TRBJ1-1; D may be TRBD1 (5 bases). Between the trimmed V and J ends, which lost 1 base and 4 bases, there was a span of 10 bases. CDR1 and CDR2 (germline): SGHTA, FQGNSA. The CDR3 is 14 amino acids. Filled out from reference TRBV7-2 and TRBJ1-1, the complete variable domain reads GAGVSQSPSNKVTEKGKDVELRCDPISGHTALYWYRQSLGQGLEFLIYFQGNSAPDKSGLPSDRFSAERTGGSVSTLTIQRTQQEDSAVYLCASSLDQGGTEAFFGQGTRLTVV.

V is TRBV4-2 and J is TRBJ2-7; the match to TRBD1 covers 11 bases. This CDR3 has 16 amino acids. The V gene end was trimmed by 0 bases and the J gene end by 4 bases; junction bases not matched to a gene: 5. Germline V lookup: CDR1 LGHNA, CDR2 YNFKEQ. Written as DNA, the CDR3 is TGTGCCAGCAGCCAAGAATCCGGGACAGGGGGATACGAGCAGTACTTC. Encoded protein: CASSQESGTGGYEQYF.

V is TRBV27 and J is TRBJ2-7, with D possibly being TRBD1 (6 bases). V lost 3 bases to trimming and J lost 1 base, with 13 bases between them. The germline gives CDR1 MNHEY, CDR2 SMNVEV (reference sequence). The length of the CDR3 is 15 residues. The chain's CDR3 is CASSFRGTPSYEQYF. The CDR3 nucleotides read TGTGCCAGCAGTTTTAGGGGGACACCTTCCTACGAGCAGTACTTC.

This rearrangement joins TRBV6-1 to TRBJ2-7, with 8 positions matching TRBD1. Looked up from germline, CDR1 is MNHNS and CDR2 is SASEGT. Losses at the gene ends were 7 bases for V and 5 bases for J; bases not matched to a gene: 7. The CDR3 consists of 13 residues. The CDR3 region has the DNA TGTGCCAGCATGGTTGGACAGGGAAACGAGCAGTACTTC. It translates to CASMVGQGNEQYF.

This clone has just one count. V gene TRBV11-1 combines with J gene TRBJ2-5; D is tentatively TRBD1 or TRBD2 (6 bases each). This CDR3 spans 12 amino acids. The V gene's germline CDR1 is SGHAT and CDR2 FQDESV (reference sequence). Trimming left V 5 bases short and J 5 bases short, with 9 bases between. The CDR3 bases are TGTGCCAGCAGCCAGGGGAGGGAGACCCAGTACTTC. This sequence encodes CASSQGRETQYF.

This chain uses TRBV29-1 with TRBJ2-7; D is perhaps TRBD1 (5 bases). Trimming took 0 bases from V and 2 from J, leaving 11 bases between them. The CDR3 runs to 14 residues. CDR1 and CDR2 from the germline V gene are SQVTM and ANQGSEA. CDR3 protein: CSVEDAGSPYEQYF. The CDR3 DNA follows: TGCAGCGTTGAAGATGCAGGGTCCCCCTACGAGCAGTACTTC.

The chain joins TRBV6-1 to TRBJ2-1; 9 bases line up with TRBD2. This CDR3 has 15 residues. V dropped 6 bases and J dropped 7; count of bases not matched to a gene: 10. CDR1 is MNHNS and CDR2 is SASEGT in the germline V gene. This CDR3 is CASRYSGSWWNEQFF. CDR3 nucleotides: TGTGCCAGCAGATATAGCGGGAGTTGGTGGAATGAGCAGTTCTTC.

This chain uses TRBV6-5 with TRBJ2-7; D is possibly TRBD1 (5 bases). CDR1 and CDR2 (germline): MNHEY, SVGAGI. The CDR3 covers 15 residues. V dropped 8 bases and J dropped 4 bases, with 21 bases sitting between them. CDR3 nucleotides: TGTGCCAGCCGTCCTGGGGCAGGGTTCGGGTACGAGCAGTACTTC. Amino acid sequence: CASRPGAGFGYEQYF.

This clone was recorded only once. The V and J genes are TRBV27 and TRBJ1-1, with 9 bases identical to TRBD1. Germline CDR1 MNHEY, CDR2 SMNVEV (reference sequence). This CDR3 is 17 amino acids long. The V gene end was trimmed by 5 bases and the J gene end by 1 base; junction bases not matched to a gene: 11. The DNA for the CDR3 is TGTGCCAGCAGTGCCGGGACAGGGATAAATTGGAACACTGAAGCTTTCTTT. This encodes CASSAGTGINWNTEAFF.

This chain connects TRBV30 to TRBJ2-1; 7 nucleotides align to TRBD2. The length of the CDR3 is 16 residues. Germline values: CDR1 GTSNPN, CDR2 SVGIG (reference sequence). Trimming removed 2 bases from V and 0 bases from J; junction bases left unmatched: 7. CDR3 loop: CAWSPGLLSSYNEQFF. DNA for the CDR3: TGTGCCTGGAGTCCGGGACTACTAAGCTCCTACAATGAGCAGTTCTTC.

A remark on this clone: Its ends do not fully match the called genes, so a read error is possible. The J gene is TRBJ2-7, the V gene TRBV5-4; D might be TRBD1 or TRBD2, each matching 5 bases. Germline V lookup: CDR1 SGHNT, CDR2 YYREEE (reference sequence). The CDR3 runs 14 residues. The CDR3 spells CASTTAPGQSFVDF. The CDR3 DNA reads TGTGCCAGCACCACCGCGCCGGGGCAGTCGTTCGTGGACTTC.

This sequence joins TRBV2 and TRBJ1-1; D might be TRBD1 (5 bases). This CDR3 region has 13 residues. V was shortened by 8 bases and J by 1 base, with 11 bases between the two germline ends. Germline assignment: CDR1 SNHLY and CDR2 FYNNEI. CDR3 amino acids: CASGGGWNTEAFF. The CDR3 region has the DNA TGTGCCAGCGGTGGGGGATGGAACACTGAAGCTTTCTTT. The variable domain in full, completed from reference TRBV2 and TRBJ1-1, reads EPEVTQTPSHQVTQMGQEVILRCVPISNHLYFYWYRQILGQKVEFLVSFYNNEISEKSEIFDDQFSVERPDGSNFTLKIRSTKLEDSAMYFCASGGGWNTEAFFGQGTRLTVV.

This clone was seen a handful of times. The V gene is TRBV6-1, the J gene TRBJ2-5; 7 bases map to TRBD1. V shed 1 base and J 1 base; nucleotides not matched to a gene: 3. Per germline, CDR1 MNHNS and CDR2 SASEGT. This CDR3 has 15 amino acids. This CDR3 reads CASSEGAGGQETQYF. Here the CDR3 DNA reads TGTGCCAGCAGTGAAGGGGCAGGGGGCCAAGAGACCCAGTACTTC.

Note on this clone: The germline gene is not matched at one end of the junction; a read error may be the cause. This CDR3 is CASSTGVGPEETQYF. The CDR3, as DNA: TGTGCTAGCAGCACCGGGGTGGGCCCTGAGGAGACCCAGTACTTC. This chain uses TRBV7-7 with TRBJ2-5; TRBD2 is a possible D gene (5 bases). This CDR3 is built from 15 residues. Germline V gives CDR1 SSHAT, CDR2 FNYEAQ (reference sequence).

The chain uses TRBV6-7 and TRBJ2-3, with 10 bases that match TRBD2. TRBV6-7 is assigned to the ORF class and has an uncertain function. CDR3 length: 15 residues. V shed 2 bases and J 1 base; nucleotides not matched to a gene: 0. The CDR3 spells CASSYGTSGTDTQYF. The CDR3, as DNA: TGTGCCAGCAGTTACGGGACTAGCGGCACAGATACGCAGTATTTT.

In its sample, this clone was seen once. The chain has TRBV28 and TRBJ1-1; D ambiguous. V lost 2 bases to trimming and J lost 6 bases, with 7 bases between them. Germline CDR1 reads MDHEN; CDR2 reads SYDVKM. CDR3 size: 12 residues. The CDR3 sequence is CASSLSRPEAFF. The CDR3 region has the DNA TGTGCCAGCAGTTTAAGCCGGCCTGAAGCTTTCTTT.

The chain is built from TRBV6-5 and TRBJ1-1, with 10 bases fitting TRBD1. CDR3 length: 15 amino acids. The V gene end was trimmed by 7 bases and the J gene end by 1 base; junction bases not matched to a gene: 6. Germline CDR1 MNHEY, CDR2 SVGAGI. In DNA, the CDR3 is TGTGCCAGCAAAGACAGGGGGCGGAGGAACACTGAAGCTTTCTTT. Protein sequence: CASKDRGRRNTEAFF.

This clone was observed a single time. This chain uses TRBV9 with TRBJ2-7; D could derive from TRBD1 or TRBD2 (5 bases each). The germline V gene has CDR1 SGDLS and CDR2 YYNGEE. CDR3 length: 14 residues. Between the trimmed V and J ends, which lost 3 bases and 8 bases, there was a span of 18 bases. CDR3 sequence reads: CASSAGPRDRQQYF. CDR3 nucleotides: TGTGCCAGCAGCGCGGGGCCAAGGGACCGACAGCAGTACTTC.